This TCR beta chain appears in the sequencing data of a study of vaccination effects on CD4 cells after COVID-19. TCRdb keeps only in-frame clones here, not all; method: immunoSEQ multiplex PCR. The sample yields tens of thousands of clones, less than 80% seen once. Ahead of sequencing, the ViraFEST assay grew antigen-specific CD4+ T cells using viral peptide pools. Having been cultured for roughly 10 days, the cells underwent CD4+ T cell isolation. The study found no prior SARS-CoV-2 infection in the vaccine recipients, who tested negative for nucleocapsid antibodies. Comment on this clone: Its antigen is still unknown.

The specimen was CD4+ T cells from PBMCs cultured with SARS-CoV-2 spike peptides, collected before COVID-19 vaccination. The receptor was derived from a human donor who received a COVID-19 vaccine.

The CDR3 DNA reads as TGTGCCAGCAGCCAAGTAGTTAAAGGGCCCTCTGGAAACACCATATATTTT. Translating gives CASSQVVKGPSGNTIYF. This chain connects TRBV4-2 to TRBJ1-3; D remains ambiguous. V dropped 1 base and J dropped 0 bases, with 13 bases sitting between them. This CDR3 region has 17 residues. The V gene's germline CDR1 is LGHNA and CDR2 YNFKEQ.